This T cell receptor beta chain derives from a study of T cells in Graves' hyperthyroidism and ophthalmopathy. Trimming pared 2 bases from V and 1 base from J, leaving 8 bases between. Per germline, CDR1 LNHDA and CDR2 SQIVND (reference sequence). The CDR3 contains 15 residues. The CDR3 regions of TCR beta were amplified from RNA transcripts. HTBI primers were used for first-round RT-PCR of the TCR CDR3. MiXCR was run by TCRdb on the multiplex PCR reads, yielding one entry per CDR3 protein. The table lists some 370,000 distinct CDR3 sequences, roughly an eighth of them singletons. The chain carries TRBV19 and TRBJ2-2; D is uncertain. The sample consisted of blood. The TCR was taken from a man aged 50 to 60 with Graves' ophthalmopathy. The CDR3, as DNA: TGTGCCAGTAGTATACCCCCCATGAACACCGGGGAGCTGTTTTTT. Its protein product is CASSIPPMNTGELFF. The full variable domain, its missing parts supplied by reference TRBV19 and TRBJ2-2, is DGGITQSPKYLFRKEGQNVTLSCEQNLNHDAMYWYRQDPGQGLRLIYYSQIVNDFQKGDIAEGYSVSREKKESFPLTVTSAQKNPTAFYLCASSIPPMNTGELFFGEGSRLTVL.